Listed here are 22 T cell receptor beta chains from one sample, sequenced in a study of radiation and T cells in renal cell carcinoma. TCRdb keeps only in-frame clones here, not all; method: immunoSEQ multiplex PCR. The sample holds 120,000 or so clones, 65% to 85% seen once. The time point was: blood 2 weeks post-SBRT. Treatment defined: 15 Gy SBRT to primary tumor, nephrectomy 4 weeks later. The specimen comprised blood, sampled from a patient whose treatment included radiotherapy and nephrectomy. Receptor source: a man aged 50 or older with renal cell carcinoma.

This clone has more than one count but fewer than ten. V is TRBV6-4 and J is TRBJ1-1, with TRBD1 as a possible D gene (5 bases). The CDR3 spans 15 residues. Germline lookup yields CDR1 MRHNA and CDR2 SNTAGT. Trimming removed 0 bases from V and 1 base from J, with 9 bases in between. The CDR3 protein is CASSDSGTGNTEAFF. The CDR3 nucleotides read TGTGCCAGCAGTGACTCGGGGACCGGGAACACTGAAGCTTTCTTT.

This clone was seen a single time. The DNA for the CDR3 is TGCGCCAGCAGGGATTTAGCGGGGGGCAACGAGCAGTACTTC. Its protein product is CASRDLAGGNEQYF. The chain recombines TRBV5-1 with TRBJ2-7; 10 nucleotides line up with TRBD2. The CDR3 loop spans 14 amino acids. V lost 5 bases, J lost 5 bases, and 7 bases stayed unmatched. The germline V gene encodes CDR1 SGHRS and CDR2 YFSETQ.

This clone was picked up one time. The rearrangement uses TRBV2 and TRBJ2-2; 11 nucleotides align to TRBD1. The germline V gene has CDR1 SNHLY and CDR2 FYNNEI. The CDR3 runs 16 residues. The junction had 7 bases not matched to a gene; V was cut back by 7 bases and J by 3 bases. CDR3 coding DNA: TGTGCCAGCAACCCTTCGGGACAGGGGGACACCGGGGAGCTGTTTTTT. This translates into CASNPSGQGDTGELFF.

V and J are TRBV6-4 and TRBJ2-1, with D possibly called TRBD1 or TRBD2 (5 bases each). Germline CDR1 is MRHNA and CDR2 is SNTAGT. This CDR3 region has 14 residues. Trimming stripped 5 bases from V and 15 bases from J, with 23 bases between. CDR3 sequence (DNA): TGTGCCAGCAGTAATACAATCTCAGGGACCGTTAGGTTCTTC. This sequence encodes CASSNTISGTVRFF.

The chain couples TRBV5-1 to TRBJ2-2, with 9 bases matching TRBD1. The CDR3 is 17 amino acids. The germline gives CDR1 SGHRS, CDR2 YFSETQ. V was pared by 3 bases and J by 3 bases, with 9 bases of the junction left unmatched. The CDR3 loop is CASSSAQGALDTGELFF. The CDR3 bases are TGCGCCAGCAGCTCCGCACAGGGGGCGCTAGACACCGGGGAGCTGTTTTTT. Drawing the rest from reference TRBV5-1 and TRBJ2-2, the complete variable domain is KAGVTQTPRYLIKTRGQQVTLSCSPISGHRSVSWYQQTPGQGLQFLFEYFSETQRNKGNFPGRFSGRQFSNSRSEMNVSTLELGDSALYLCASSSAQGALDTGELFFGEGSRLTVL.

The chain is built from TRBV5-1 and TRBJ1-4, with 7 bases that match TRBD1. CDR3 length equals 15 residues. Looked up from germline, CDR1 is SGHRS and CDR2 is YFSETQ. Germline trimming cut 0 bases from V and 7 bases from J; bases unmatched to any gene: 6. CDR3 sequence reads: CASSLGTGRGEKLFF. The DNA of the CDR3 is TGCGCCAGCAGCTTGGGGACAGGTCGGGGTGAAAAACTGTTTTTT.

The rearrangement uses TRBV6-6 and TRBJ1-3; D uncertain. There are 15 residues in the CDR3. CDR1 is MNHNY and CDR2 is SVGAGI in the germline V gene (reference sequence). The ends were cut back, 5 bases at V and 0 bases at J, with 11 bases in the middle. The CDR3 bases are TGTGCCAGCAGTCCGGACGGAAGCTCTGGAAACACCATATATTTT. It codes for CASSPDGSSGNTIYF.

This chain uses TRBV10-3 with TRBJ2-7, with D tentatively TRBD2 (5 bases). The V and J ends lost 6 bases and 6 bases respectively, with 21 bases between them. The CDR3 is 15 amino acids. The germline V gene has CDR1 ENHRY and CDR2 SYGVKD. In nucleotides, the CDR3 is TGTGCCATCAGCACTAGGACGAGTTACGAGGGCGAGCAGTACTTC. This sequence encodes CAISTRTSYEGEQYF.

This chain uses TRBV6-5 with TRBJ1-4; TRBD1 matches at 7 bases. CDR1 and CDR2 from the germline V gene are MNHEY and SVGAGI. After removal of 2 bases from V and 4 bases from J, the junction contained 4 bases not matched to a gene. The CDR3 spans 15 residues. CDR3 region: CASSYPGTDNEKLFF. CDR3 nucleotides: TGTGCCAGCAGTTACCCAGGGACAGATAATGAAAAACTGTTTTTT.

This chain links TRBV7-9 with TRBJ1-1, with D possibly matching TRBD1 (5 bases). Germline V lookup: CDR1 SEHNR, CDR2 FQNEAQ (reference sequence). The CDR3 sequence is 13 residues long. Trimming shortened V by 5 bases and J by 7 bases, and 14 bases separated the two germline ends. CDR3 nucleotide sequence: TGTGCCAGCAGCCAACTGGGGGGTAGTGAAGCTTTCTTT. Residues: CASSQLGGSEAFF.

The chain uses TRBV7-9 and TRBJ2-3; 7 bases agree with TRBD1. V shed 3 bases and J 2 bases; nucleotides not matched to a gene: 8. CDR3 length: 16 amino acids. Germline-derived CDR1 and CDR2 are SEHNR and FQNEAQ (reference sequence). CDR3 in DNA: TGTGCCAGCAGCTTTAAGGGGGCGGCGGTCACAGATACGCAGTATTTT. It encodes CASSFKGAAVTDTQYF.

Here the CDR3 DNA reads TGTGCCAGCAGCTTAGGAACAGGGGCGGCTTCCTACGAGCAGTACTTC. It encodes CASSLGTGAASYEQYF. The chain employs TRBV7-9 and TRBJ2-7; TRBD1 matches at 7 bases. The V and J ends lost 1 base and 1 base, in that order; junction bases with no gene match: 7. From germline, CDR1 is SEHNR and CDR2 FQNEAQ (reference sequence). The CDR3 sequence is 16 residues long.

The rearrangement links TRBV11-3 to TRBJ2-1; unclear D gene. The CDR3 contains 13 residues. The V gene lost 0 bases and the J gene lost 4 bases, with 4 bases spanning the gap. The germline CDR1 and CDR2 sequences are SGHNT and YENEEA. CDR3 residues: CASSLEQYNEQFF. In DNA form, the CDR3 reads TGTGCCAGCAGCTTAGAACAGTACAATGAGCAGTTCTTC.

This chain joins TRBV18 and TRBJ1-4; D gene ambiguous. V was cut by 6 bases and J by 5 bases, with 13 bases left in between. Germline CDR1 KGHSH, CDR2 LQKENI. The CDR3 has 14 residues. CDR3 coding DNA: TGTGCCAGCTCCTCGGTAGTAGGGAATGAAAAACTGTTTTTT. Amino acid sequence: CASSSVVGNEKLFF.

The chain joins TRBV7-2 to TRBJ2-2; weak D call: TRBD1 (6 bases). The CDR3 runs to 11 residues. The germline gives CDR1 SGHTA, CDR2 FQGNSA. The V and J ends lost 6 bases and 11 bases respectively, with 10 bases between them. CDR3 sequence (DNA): TGTGCCAGCAGTTCCGGGACAGAGCTGTTTTTT. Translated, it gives CASSSGTELFF. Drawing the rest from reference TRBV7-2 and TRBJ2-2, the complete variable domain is GAGVSQSPSNKVTEKGKDVELRCDPISGHTALYWYRQSLGQGLEFLIYFQGNSAPDKSGLPSDRFSAERTGGSVSTLTIQRTQQEDSAVYLCASSSGTELFFGEGSRLTVL.

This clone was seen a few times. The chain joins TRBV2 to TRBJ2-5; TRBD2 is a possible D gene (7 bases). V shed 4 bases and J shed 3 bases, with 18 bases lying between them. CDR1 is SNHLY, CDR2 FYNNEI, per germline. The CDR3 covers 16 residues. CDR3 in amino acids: CASSVEGGGFKETQYF. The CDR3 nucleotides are TGTGCCAGCAGTGTAGAGGGGGGGGGATTTAAAGAGACCCAGTACTTC. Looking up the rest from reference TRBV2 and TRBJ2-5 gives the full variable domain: EPEVTQTPSHQVTQMGQEVILRCVPISNHLYFYWYRQILGQKVEFLVSFYNNEISEKSEIFDDQFSVERPDGSNFTLKIRSTKLEDSAMYFCASSVEGGGFKETQYFGPGTRLLVL.

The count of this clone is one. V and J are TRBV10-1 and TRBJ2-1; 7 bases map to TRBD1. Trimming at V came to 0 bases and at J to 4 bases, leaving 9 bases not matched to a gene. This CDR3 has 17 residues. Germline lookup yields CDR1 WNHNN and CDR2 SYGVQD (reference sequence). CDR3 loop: CASSESDTGQTYNEQFF. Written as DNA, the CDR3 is TGCGCCAGCAGTGAGTCGGATACGGGACAGACATACAATGAGCAGTTCTTC.

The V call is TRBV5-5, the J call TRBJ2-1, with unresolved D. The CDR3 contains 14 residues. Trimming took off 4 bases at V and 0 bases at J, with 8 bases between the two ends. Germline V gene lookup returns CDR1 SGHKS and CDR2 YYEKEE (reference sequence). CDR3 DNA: TGTGCCAGCAGCCCTACCTCCTCCTACAATGAGCAGTTCTTC. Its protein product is CASSPTSSYNEQFF.

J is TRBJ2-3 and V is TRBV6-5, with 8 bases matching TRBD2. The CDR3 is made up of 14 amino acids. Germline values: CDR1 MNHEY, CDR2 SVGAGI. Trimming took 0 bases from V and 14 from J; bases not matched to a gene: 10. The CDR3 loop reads CASSYSPSGLDLYF. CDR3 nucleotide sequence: TGTGCCAGCAGTTACTCGCCTTCGGGACTAGATTTGTATTTT.

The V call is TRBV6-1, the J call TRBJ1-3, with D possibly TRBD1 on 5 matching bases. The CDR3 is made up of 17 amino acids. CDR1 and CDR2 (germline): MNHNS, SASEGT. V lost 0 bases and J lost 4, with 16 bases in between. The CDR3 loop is CASSEASAGGTGNTIYF. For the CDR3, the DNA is TGTGCCAGCAGTGAAGCGTCCGCCGGGGGAACCGGAAACACCATATATTTT.

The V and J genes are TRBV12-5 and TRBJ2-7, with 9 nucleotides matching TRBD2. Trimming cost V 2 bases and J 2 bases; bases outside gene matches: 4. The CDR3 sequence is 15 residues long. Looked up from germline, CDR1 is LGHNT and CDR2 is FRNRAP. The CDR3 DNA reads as TGTGCTAGTGGTTTGTGGGCGGGAGGGCCCTACGAGCAGTACTTC. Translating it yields CASGLWAGGPYEQYF.

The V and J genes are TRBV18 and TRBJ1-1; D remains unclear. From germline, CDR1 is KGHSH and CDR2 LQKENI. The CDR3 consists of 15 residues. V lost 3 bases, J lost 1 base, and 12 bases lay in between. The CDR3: CASSPNEAQNTEAFF. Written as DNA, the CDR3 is TGTGCCAGCTCACCGAATGAAGCCCAGAACACTGAAGCTTTCTTT.